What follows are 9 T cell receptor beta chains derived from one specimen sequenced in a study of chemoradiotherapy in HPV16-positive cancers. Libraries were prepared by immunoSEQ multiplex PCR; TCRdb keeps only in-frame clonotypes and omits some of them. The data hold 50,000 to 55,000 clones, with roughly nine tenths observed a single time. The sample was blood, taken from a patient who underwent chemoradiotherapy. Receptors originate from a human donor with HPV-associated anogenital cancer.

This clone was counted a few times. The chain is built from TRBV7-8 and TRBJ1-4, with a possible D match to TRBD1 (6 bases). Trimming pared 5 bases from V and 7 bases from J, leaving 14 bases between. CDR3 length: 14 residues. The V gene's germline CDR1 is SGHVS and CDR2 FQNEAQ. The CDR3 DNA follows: TGTGCCAGCAGCCGGGACATCTCGGCTGAAAAACTGTTTTTT. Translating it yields CASSRDISAEKLFF.

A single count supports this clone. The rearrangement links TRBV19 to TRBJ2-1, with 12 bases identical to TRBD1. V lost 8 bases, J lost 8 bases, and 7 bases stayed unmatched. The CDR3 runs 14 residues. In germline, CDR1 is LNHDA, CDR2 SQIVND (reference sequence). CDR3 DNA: TGTGCCAGTCATGGGACAGGGGGCACGTATGAGCAGTTCTTC. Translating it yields CASHGTGGTYEQFF.

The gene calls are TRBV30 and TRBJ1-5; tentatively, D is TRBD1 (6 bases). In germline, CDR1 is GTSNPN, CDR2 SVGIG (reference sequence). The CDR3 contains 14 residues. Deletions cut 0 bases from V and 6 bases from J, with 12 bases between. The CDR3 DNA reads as TGTGCCTGGAGTGTAGCAGGGGTGGGTCAGCCCCAGCATTTT. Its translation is CAWSVAGVGQPQHF.

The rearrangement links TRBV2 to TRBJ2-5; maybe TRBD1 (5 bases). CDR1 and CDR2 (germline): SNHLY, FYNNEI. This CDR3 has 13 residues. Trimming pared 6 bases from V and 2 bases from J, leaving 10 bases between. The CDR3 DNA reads TGTGCCAGCAGGGGGCTACCTCAAGAGACCCAGTACTTC. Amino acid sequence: CASRGLPQETQYF.

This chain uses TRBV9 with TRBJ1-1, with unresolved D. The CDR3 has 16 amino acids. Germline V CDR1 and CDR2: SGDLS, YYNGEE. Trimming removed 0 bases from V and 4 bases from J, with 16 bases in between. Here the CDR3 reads CASSVALEGRATEAFF. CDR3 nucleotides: TGTGCCAGCAGCGTAGCTTTAGAGGGAAGGGCCACTGAAGCTTTCTTT. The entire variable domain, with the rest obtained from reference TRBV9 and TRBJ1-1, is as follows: DSGVTQTPKHLITATGQRVTLRCSPRSGDLSVYWYQQSLDQGLQFLIQYYNGEERAKGNILERFSAQQFPDLHSELNLSSLELGDSALYFCASSVALEGRATEAFFGQGTRLTVV.

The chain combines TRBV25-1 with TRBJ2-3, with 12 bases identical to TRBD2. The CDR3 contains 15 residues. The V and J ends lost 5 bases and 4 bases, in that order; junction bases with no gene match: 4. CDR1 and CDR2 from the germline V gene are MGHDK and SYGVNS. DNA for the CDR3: TGTGCCAGCAGTCTAGCGGGGGGGCCATCAGATACGCAGTATTTT. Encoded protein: CASSLAGGPSDTQYF.

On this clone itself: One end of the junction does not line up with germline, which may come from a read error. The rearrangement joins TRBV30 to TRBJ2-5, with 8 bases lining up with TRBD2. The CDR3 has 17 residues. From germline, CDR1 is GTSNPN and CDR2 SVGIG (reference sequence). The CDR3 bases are TGTGCCGGGAGTGGAGCCTCCGGGGGGGGGTACCAAGAGACCCAGTACTTC. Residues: CAGSGASGGGYQETQYF. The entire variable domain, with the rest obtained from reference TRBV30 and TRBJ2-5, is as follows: SQTIHQWPATLVQPVGSPLSLECTVEGTSNPNLYWYRQAAGRGLQLLFYSVGIGQISSEVPQNLSASRPQDRQFILSSKKLLLSDSGFYLCAGSGASGGGYQETQYFGPGTRLLVL.

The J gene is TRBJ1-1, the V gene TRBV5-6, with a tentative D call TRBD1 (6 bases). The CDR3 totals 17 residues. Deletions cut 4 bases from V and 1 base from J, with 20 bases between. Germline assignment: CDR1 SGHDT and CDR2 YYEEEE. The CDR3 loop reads CASSQMDSRTENTEAFF. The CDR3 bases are TGTGCCAGCAGCCAAATGGACAGCAGAACTGAGAACACTGAAGCTTTCTTT.

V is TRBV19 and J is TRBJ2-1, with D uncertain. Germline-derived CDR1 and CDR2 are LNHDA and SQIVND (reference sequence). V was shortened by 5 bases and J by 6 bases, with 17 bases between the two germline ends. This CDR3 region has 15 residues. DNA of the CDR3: TGTGCCAGTAGTCGGGCTCCCACAACTGCCAATGAGCAGTTCTTC. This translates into CASSRAPTTANEQFF. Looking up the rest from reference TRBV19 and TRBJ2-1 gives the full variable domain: DGGITQSPKYLFRKEGQNVTLSCEQNLNHDAMYWYRQDPGQGLRLIYYSQIVNDFQKGDIAEGYSVSREKKESFPLTVTSAQKNPTAFYLCASSRAPTTANEQFFGPGTRLTVL.